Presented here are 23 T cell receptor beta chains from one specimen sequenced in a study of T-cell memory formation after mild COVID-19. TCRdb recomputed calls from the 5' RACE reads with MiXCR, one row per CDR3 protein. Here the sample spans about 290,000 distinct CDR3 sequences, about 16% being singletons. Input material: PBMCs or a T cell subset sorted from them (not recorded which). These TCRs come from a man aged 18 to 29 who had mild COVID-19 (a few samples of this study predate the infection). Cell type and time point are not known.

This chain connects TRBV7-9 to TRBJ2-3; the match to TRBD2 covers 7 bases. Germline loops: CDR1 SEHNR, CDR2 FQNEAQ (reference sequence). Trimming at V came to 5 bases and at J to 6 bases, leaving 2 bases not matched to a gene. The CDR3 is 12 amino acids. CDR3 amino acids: CASSGLDDTQYF. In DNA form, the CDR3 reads TGTGCCAGCAGCGGACTAGATGATACGCAGTATTTT.

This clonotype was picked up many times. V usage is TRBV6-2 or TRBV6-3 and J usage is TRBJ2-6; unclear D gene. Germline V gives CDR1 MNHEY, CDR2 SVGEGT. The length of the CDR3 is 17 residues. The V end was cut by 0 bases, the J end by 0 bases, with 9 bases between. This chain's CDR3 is CASSYSSQFSGANVLTF. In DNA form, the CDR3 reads TGTGCCAGCAGTTACTCCAGCCAGTTCTCTGGGGCCAACGTCCTGACTTTC.

DNA for the CDR3: TGTGCCAGCAGCCTATGGGGCTCCTACAATGAGCAGTTCTTC. Amino acid sequence: CASSLWGSYNEQFF. The V and J genes are TRBV6-5 and TRBJ2-1; D unclear. The CDR3 has 14 amino acids. Between the trimmed V and J ends, which lost 6 bases and 0 bases, there was a span of 9 bases. Looked up from germline, CDR1 is MNHEY and CDR2 is SVGAGI.

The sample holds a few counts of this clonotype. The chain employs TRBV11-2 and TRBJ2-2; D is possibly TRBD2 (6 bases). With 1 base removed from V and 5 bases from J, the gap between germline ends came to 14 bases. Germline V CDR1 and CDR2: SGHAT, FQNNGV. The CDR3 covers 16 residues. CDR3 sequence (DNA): TGTGCCAGCAGCTTAGGAAGGGGTAGCGGTACCGGGGAGCTGTTTTTT. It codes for CASSLGRGSGTGELFF.

In DNA form, the CDR3 reads TGTGCCAGCAGCAGAGGGACCGGGGGGCTCGAGCAGTACTTC. Its translation is CASSRGTGGLEQYF. This sequence joins TRBV6-5 and TRBJ2-7, with D perhaps TRBD2 (7 bases). The CDR3 spans 14 residues. CDR1 and CDR2 (germline): MNHEY, SVGAGI. V was cut by 6 bases and J by 6 bases, with 18 bases left in between.

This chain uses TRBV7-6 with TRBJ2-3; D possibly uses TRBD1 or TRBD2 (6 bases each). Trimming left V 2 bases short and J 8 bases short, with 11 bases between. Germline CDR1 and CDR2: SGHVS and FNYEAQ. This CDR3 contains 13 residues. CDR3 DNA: TGTGCCAGCAGCTTACTACAGGGAGGTACGCAGTATTTT. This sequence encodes CASSLLQGGTQYF. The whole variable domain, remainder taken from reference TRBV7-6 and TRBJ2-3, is GAGVSQSPRYKVTKRGQDVALRCDPISGHVSLYWYRQALGQGPEFLTYFNYEAQQDKSGLPNDRFSAERPEGSISTLTIQRTEQRDSAMYRCASSLLQGGTQYFGPGTRLTVL.

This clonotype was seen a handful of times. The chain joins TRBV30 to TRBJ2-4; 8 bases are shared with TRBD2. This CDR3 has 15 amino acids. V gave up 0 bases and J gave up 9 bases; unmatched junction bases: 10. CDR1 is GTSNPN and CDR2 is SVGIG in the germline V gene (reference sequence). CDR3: CAWSVWMRGEVIQYF. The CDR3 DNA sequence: TGTGCCTGGAGTGTATGGATGCGGGGGGAGGTCATTCAGTACTTC.

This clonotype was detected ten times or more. The CDR3 loop is CASSSTSGGDTQYF. CDR3 DNA: TGCGCCAGCAGCTCTACTAGCGGGGGCGATACGCAGTATTTT. This rearrangement joins TRBV5-1 to TRBJ2-3; 11 positions agree with TRBD2. V gave up 3 bases and J gave up 6 bases; unmatched junction bases: 3. Per the germline V gene, CDR1 is SGHRS and CDR2 is YFSETQ. This CDR3 contains 14 residues.

The CDR3 DNA reads TGTGCCAGCAGCTTAGTAGGTCGCCGGGGAGATACGCAGTATTTT. Translated, it gives CASSLVGRRGDTQYF. The chain couples TRBV11-2 to TRBJ2-3, with D possibly being TRBD2 (5 bases). Germline assignment: CDR1 SGHAT and CDR2 FQNNGV. V lost 1 base to trimming and J lost 5 bases, with 13 bases between them. The CDR3 is 15 amino acids.

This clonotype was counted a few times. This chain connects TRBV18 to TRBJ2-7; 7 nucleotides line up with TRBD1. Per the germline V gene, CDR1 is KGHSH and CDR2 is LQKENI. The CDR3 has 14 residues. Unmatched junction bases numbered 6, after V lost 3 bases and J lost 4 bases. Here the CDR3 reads CASSPLGTAYEQYF. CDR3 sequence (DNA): TGTGCCAGCTCACCCCTCGGGACAGCTTACGAGCAGTACTTC.

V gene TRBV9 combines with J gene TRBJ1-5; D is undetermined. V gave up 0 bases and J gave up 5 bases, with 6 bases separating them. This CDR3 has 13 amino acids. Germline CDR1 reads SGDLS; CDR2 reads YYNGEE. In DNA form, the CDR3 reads TGTGCCAGCAGCGTAGATGTGGATCAGCCCCAGCATTTT. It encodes CASSVDVDQPQHF.

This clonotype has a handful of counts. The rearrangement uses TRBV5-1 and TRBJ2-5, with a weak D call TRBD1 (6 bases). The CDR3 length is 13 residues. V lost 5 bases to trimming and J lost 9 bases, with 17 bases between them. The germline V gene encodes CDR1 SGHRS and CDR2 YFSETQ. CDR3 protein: CASSPETGLAQYF. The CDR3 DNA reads TGCGCCAGCAGTCCCGAGACAGGTCTAGCCCAGTACTTC.

The CDR3 sequence is CAWSEQGETQYF. CDR3 DNA: TGTGCCTGGAGCGAACAGGGGGAGACCCAGTACTTC. The genes are TRBV30 and TRBJ2-5; 7 bases are shared with TRBD1. Trimming removed 3 bases from V and 5 bases from J; junction bases left unmatched: 3. The CDR3 consists of 12 residues. CDR1 is GTSNPN and CDR2 is SVGIG in the germline V gene (reference sequence).

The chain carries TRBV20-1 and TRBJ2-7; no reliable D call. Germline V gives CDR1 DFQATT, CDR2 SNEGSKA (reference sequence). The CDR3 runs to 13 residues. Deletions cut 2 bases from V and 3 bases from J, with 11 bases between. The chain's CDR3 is CSARSVSDYEQYF. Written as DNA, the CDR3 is TGCAGTGCTAGATCGGTCAGCGACTACGAGCAGTACTTC.

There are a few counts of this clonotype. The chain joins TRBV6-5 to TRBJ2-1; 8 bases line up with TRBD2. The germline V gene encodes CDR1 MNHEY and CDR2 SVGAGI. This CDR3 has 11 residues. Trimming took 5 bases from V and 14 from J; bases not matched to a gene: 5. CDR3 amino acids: CASSGAREEFF. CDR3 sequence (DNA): TGTGCCAGCAGTGGCGCGCGGGAGGAGTTCTTC.

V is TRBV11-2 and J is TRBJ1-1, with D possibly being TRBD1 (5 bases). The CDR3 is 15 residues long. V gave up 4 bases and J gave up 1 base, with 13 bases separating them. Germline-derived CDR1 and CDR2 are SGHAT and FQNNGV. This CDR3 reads CASSSIPGQNTEAFF. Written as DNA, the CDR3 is TGTGCCAGCAGCTCGATTCCCGGACAGAACACTGAAGCTTTCTTT.

This CDR3 reads CASSFWTGGSYGYTF. In DNA form, the CDR3 reads TGTGCCAGCAGTTTCTGGACAGGGGGATCCTATGGCTACACCTTC. The J gene is TRBJ1-2, the V gene TRBV6-5, with 10 bases fitting TRBD1. Germline V CDR1 and CDR2: MNHEY, SVGAGI. The CDR3 extends over 15 amino acids. With V trimmed by 4 bases and J by 4 bases, 6 bases remained unmatched.

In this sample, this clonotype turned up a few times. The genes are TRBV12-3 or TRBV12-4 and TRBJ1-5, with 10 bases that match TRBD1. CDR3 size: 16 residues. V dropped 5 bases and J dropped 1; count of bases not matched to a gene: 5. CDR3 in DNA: TGTGCCAGCAGTACCTGGACAGGGGGAAGCAATCAGCCCCAGCATTTT. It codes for CASSTWTGGSNQPQHF.

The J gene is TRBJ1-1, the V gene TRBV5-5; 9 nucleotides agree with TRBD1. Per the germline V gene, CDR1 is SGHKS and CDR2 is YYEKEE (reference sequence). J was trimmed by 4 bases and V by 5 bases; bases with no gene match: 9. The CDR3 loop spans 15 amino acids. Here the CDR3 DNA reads TGTGCCAGCAGTCCACAGGGGGCGAGGGCCACTGAAGCTTTCTTT. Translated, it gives CASSPQGARATEAFF.

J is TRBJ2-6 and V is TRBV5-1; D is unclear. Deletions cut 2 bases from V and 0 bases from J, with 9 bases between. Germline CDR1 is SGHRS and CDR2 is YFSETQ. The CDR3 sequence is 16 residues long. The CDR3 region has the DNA TGCGCCAGCAGCTTAGGAACCCTCTCTGGGGCCAACGTCCTGACTTTC. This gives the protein CASSLGTLSGANVLTF. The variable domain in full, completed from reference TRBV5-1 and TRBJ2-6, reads KAGVTQTPRYLIKTRGQQVTLSCSPISGHRSVSWYQQTPGQGLQFLFEYFSETQRNKGNFPGRFSGRQFSNSRSEMNVSTLELGDSALYLCASSLGTLSGANVLTFGAGSRLTVL.

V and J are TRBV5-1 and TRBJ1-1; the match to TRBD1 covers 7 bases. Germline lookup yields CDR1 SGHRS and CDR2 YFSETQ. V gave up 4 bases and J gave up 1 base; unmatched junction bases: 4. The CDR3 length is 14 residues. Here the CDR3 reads CASSMGQPNTEAFF. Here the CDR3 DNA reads TGCGCCAGCAGCATGGGACAGCCGAACACTGAAGCTTTCTTT.

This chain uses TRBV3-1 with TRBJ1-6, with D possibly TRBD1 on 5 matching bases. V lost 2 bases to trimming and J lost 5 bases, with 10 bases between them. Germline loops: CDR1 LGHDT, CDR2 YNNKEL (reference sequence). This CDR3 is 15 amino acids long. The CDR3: CASSQTGTHNSPLHF. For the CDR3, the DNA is TGTGCCAGCAGCCAAACCGGGACCCATAATTCACCCCTCCACTTT.

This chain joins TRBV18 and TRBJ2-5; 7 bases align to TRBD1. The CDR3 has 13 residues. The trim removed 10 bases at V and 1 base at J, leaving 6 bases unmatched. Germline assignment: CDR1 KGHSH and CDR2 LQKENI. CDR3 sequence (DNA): TGTGCCACCTCGACAGGGACCCAAGAGACCCAGTACTTC. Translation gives CATSTGTQETQYF.